This section outlines one T cell receptor beta chain sequence together with its context. The source of the sample is a study of CD8 T cells in Susac syndrome. Staining for CD27 and CD45RA defined the memory subsets used in TEMRA sorting. Roughly 0.45 to 1 ug RNA was reverse transcribed with random hexamers. TCRdb independently ran MiXCR on the immunoSEQ multiplex PCR reads; one entry per CDR3 protein. The data show about 2,300 distinct CDR3 sequences, just over 70% seen once. This TCR came from a human donor with Susac syndrome. Sequencing input: CD8+ TEMRA cells from PBMCs. Subset described: FACS-sorted terminally differentiated effector memory CD8+ T cells re-expressing CD45RA (CD8+ TEMRA).

For the CDR3, the DNA is TGTGCCAGCAGCCCCGATAGCGGGGGGACAGATACGCAGTATTTT. Protein: CASSPDSGGTDTQYF. The chain is built from TRBV7-2 and TRBJ2-3; 10 bases fit TRBD2. With V trimmed by 5 bases and J by 3 bases, 5 bases remained unmatched. The CDR3 has 15 residues. CDR1 SGHTA and CDR2 FQGNSA come from the germline V gene. Together with reference TRBV7-2 and TRBJ2-3, the CDR3 gives the full variable domain: GAGVSQSPSNKVTEKGKDVELRCDPISGHTALYWYRQSLGQGLEFLIYFQGNSAPDKSGLPSDRFSAERTGGSVSTLTIQRTQQEDSAVYLCASSPDSGGTDTQYFGPGTRLTVL.